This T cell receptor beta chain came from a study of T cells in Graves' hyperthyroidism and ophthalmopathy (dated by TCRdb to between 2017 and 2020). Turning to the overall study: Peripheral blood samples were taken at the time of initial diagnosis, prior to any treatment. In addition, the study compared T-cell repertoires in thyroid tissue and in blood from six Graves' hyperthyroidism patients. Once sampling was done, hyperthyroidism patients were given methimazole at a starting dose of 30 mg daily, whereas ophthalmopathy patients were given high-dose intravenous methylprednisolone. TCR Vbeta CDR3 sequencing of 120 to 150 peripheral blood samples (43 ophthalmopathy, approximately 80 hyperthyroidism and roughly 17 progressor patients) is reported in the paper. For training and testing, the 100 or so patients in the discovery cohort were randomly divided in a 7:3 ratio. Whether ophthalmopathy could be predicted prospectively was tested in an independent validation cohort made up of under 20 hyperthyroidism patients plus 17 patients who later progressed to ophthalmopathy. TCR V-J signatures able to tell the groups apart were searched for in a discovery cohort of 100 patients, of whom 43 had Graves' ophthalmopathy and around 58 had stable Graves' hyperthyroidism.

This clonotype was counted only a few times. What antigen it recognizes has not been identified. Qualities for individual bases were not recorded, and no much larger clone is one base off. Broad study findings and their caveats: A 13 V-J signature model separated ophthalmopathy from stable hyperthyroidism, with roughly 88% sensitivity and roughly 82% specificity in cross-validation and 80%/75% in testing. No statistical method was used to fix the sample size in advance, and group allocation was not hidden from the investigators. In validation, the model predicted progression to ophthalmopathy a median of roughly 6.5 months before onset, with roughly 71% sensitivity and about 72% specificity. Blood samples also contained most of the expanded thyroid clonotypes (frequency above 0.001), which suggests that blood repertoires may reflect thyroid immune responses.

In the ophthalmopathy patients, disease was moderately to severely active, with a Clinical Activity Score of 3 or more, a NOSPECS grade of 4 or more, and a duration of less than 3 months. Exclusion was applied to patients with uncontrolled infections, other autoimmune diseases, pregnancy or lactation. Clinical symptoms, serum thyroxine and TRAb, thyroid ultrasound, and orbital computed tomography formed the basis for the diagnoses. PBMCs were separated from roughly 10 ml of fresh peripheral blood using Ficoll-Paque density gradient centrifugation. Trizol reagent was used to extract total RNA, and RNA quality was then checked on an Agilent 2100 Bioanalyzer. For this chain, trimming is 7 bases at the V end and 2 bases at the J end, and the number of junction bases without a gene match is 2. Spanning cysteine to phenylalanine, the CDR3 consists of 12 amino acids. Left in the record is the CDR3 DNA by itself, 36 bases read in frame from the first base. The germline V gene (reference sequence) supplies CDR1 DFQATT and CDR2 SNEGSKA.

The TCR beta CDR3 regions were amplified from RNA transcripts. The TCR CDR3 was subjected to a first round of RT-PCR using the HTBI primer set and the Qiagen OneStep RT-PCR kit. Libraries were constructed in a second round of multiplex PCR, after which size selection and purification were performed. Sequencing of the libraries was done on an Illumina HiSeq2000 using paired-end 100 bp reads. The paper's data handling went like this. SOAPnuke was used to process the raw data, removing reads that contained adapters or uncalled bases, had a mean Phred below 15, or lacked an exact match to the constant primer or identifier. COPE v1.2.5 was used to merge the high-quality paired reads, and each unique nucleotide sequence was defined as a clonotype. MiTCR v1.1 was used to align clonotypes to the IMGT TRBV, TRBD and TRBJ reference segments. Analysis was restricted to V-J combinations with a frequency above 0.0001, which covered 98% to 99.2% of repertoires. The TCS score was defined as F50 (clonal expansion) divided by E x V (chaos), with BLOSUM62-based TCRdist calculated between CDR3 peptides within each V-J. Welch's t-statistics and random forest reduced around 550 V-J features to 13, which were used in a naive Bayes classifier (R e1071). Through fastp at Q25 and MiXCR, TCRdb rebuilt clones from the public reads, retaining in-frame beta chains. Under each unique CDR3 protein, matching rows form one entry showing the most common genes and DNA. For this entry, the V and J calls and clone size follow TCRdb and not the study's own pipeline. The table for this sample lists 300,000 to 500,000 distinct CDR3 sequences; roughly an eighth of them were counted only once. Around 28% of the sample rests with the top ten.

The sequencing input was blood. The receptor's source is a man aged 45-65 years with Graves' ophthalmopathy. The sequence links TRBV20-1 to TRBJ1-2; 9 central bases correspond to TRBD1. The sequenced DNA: TGCAGTGGCGGGACAGGGAACTATGGCTACACCTTC. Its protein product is CSGGTGNYGYTF.